The 24 T cell receptor beta chains given below trace back to one sample, sequenced in a study of response to subunit inactivated influenza vaccine. From the RT-PCR reads, TCRdb called clonotypes with MiXCR, one entry per CDR3 protein. Of approximately 490,000 distinct CDR3 sequences in the sample, 6% to 9% were seen once. Sequenced material: PBMCs from blood, taken less than 30 months after vaccination. The origin of the receptors is a man aged 50 to 75 who received an inactivated influenza vaccine.

This clonotype was recorded at least ten times. The chain uses TRBV3-1 and TRBJ2-7; 7 nucleotides align to TRBD1. V trimming: 1 base; J trimming: 6 bases; junction bases outside the gene matches: 0. Germline lookup yields CDR1 LGHDT and CDR2 YNNKEL (reference sequence). The CDR3 is 12 residues long. CDR3: CASSQAGGEQYF. The CDR3, as DNA: TGTGCCAGCAGCCAAGCAGGGGGCGAGCAGTACTTC.

This clonotype was counted at least ten times. The genes are TRBV9 and TRBJ2-1; 11 bases fit TRBD2. Trimming cost V 2 bases and J 3 bases; bases outside gene matches: 4. This CDR3 contains 16 residues. CDR1 SGDLS and CDR2 YYNGEE come from the germline V gene. The CDR3 reads CASSVTGTSGYNEQFF. DNA for the CDR3: TGTGCCAGCAGCGTCACCGGGACTAGCGGCTACAATGAGCAGTTCTTC.

The gene calls are TRBV5-6 and TRBJ1-5; D perhaps matches TRBD1 (5 bases). Deletions cut 3 bases from V and 7 bases from J, with 11 bases between. The CDR3 is 13 amino acids. Germline V gene sequence: CDR1 SGHDT, CDR2 YYEEEE. CDR3 nucleotides: TGTGCCAGCAGCTGGGGAGGGGAGCAGCCCCAGCATTTT. This encodes CASSWGGEQPQHF.

This clonotype occurred many times. This chain uses TRBV6-5 with TRBJ2-7; D gene ambiguous. Germline V gives CDR1 MNHEY, CDR2 SVGAGI. The CDR3 length is 14 residues. V lost 4 bases to trimming and J lost 7 bases, with 17 bases between them. The CDR3 spells CASSSSPDLREQYF. In DNA form, the CDR3 reads TGTGCCAGCAGTTCTTCCCCTGACCTGCGGGAGCAGTACTTC.

The gene calls are TRBV20-1 and TRBJ2-3, with D perhaps matching TRBD2 (5 bases). Between the trimmed V and J ends, which lost 4 bases and 0 bases, there was a span of 8 bases. The CDR3 is 13 amino acids. Per the germline V gene, CDR1 is DFQATT and CDR2 is SNEGSKA (reference sequence). The CDR3 DNA reads as TGCAGTGCTACGGGGATCAGCACAGATACGCAGTATTTT. As protein: CSATGISTDTQYF.

As DNA, the CDR3 is TGTGCCAGCAGTTACTCCCCTAGCGGGGCGGTGGCAGATACGCAGTATTTT. Translation: CASSYSPSGAVADTQYF. This chain joins TRBV6-5 and TRBJ2-3, with 9 positions matching TRBD2. The trim removed 0 bases at V and 4 bases at J, leaving 8 bases unmatched. CDR1 and CDR2 (germline): MNHEY, SVGAGI. CDR3 size: 17 residues.

A note on this clonotype: A clone one base away is much larger, so this may be a read error. The rearrangement uses TRBV29-1 and TRBJ2-1; D is undetermined. Germline-derived CDR1 and CDR2 are SQVTM and ANQGSEA. The CDR3 is 13 residues long. Trimming stripped 5 bases from V and 6 bases from J, with 14 bases between. CDR3 in DNA: TGCAGCGTTCTGAGAGGAACTTCCAATGAGCAGTTCTTC. This sequence encodes CSVLRGTSNEQFF.

This clonotype was counted between two and nine times. J is TRBJ2-7 and V is TRBV25-1; unclear D gene. The CDR3 spans 14 residues. CDR1 is MGHDK, CDR2 SYGVNS, per germline. With 1 base removed from V and 6 bases from J, the gap between germline ends came to 13 bases. The DNA for the CDR3 is TGTGCCAGCAGTGAATTTGACCATCGCAGCGAGCAGTACTTC. Its translation is CASSEFDHRSEQYF.

The J gene is TRBJ2-7, the V gene TRBV29-1, with 14 bases matching TRBD2. The CDR3 loop spans 16 amino acids. Trimming at V came to 6 bases and at J to 4 bases, leaving 11 bases not matched to a gene. Germline V lookup: CDR1 SQVTM, CDR2 ANQGSEA. The CDR3 region is CSVGGGLAGVGYEQYF. As DNA, the CDR3 is TGCAGCGTGGGGGGGGGACTAGCGGGAGTCGGGTACGAGCAGTACTTC.

In this sample, this clonotype turned up many times. V and J are TRBV5-1 and TRBJ2-7; D uncertain. CDR3 length: 16 amino acids. The germline gives CDR1 SGHRS, CDR2 YFSETQ. V was trimmed by 4 bases and J by 3 bases, leaving 20 bases between them. The CDR3 DNA reads as TGCGCCAGCAGCCCAGACCCGACTGGAGTAGTCTACGAGCAGTACTTC. Residues: CASSPDPTGVVYEQYF.

This chain connects TRBV13 to TRBJ2-1, with D perhaps TRBD1 or TRBD2 (5 bases each). V lost 4 bases to trimming and J lost 4 bases, with 14 bases between them. Germline V gives CDR1 PRHDT, CDR2 FYEKMQ (reference sequence). This CDR3 is built from 15 residues. The CDR3 reads CASSSNGARYNEQFF. The DNA of the CDR3 is TGTGCCAGCAGCTCTAACGGGGCGCGGTACAATGAGCAGTTCTTC.

The gene calls are TRBV7-8 and TRBJ2-7; D is perhaps TRBD2 (5 bases). Germline CDR1 reads SGHVS; CDR2 reads FQNEAQ. The CDR3 is made up of 14 amino acids. V lost 6 bases and J lost 4, with 16 bases in between. The chain's CDR3 is CASSSLASSYEQYF. The CDR3 region has the DNA TGTGCCAGCAGTTCCCTGGCTAGCTCATACGAGCAGTACTTC.

This clonotype appeared many times. The chain recombines TRBV6-2 or TRBV6-3 with TRBJ2-1; no definite D call. V gave up 6 bases and J gave up 4 bases, with 16 bases separating them. The germline gives CDR1 MNHEY, CDR2 SVGEGT. The CDR3 has 15 amino acids. CDR3 region: CASRATPGPYNEQFF. CDR3 bases: TGTGCCAGCAGAGCGACCCCCGGACCTTACAATGAGCAGTTCTTC.

This clonotype was seen a handful of times. The V and J genes are TRBV20-1 and TRBJ2-5, with D possibly being TRBD2 (6 bases). The CDR3 sequence is 13 residues long. V was pared by 6 bases and J by 0 bases, with 11 bases between. Germline V gene sequence: CDR1 DFQATT, CDR2 SNEGSKA (reference sequence). CDR3 nucleotide sequence: TGCAGTGCCAAGGGACTCAACCAAGAGACCCAGTACTTC. Protein sequence: CSAKGLNQETQYF.

This clonotype has a handful of counts. This sequence joins TRBV14 and TRBJ2-3; no firm D call. V was pared by 3 bases and J by 8 bases, with 6 bases between. Germline CDR1 SGHDN, CDR2 FVKESK. The CDR3 length is 11 residues. For the CDR3, the DNA is TGTGCCAGCAGCCAGGGCGGTACGCAGTATTTT. This encodes CASSQGGTQYF.

This clonotype was picked up a small number of times. The chain has TRBV20-1 and TRBJ2-7, with 9 bases that match TRBD1. The CDR3 consists of 16 residues. Unmatched junction bases numbered 11, after V lost 3 bases and J lost 2 bases. The germline CDR1 and CDR2 sequences are DFQATT and SNEGSKA (reference sequence). The CDR3, as DNA: TGCAGTGCTAGGAAGACGGGACAGGGTATAACCTACGAGCAGTACTTC. Protein sequence: CSARKTGQGITYEQYF.

This clonotype was seen at least ten times. This chain joins TRBV29-1 and TRBJ2-7; 8 bases map to TRBD2. This CDR3 is 17 amino acids long. The trim removed 0 bases at V and 2 bases at J, leaving 12 bases unmatched. Germline CDR1 reads SQVTM; CDR2 reads ANQGSEA. The CDR3 spells CSVEENVGRAGPYEQYF. DNA for the CDR3: TGCAGCGTTGAAGAGAATGTCGGGAGGGCCGGTCCCTACGAGCAGTACTTC.

This clonotype was recorded at least ten times. This chain links TRBV7-2 with TRBJ2-1, with 7 bases fitting TRBD1. Unmatched junction bases numbered 1, after V lost 2 bases and J lost 6 bases. The CDR3 extends over 13 amino acids. CDR1 and CDR2 (germline): SGHTA, FQGNSA. CDR3 in amino acids: CASSLYRGNEQFF. In DNA form, the CDR3 reads TGTGCCAGCAGCTTATACAGGGGCAATGAGCAGTTCTTC.

The chain recombines TRBV7-2 with TRBJ2-7, with D uncertain. The CDR3 spans 16 residues. The germline V gene encodes CDR1 SGHTA and CDR2 FQGNSA. Trimming took off 5 bases at V and 2 bases at J, with 19 bases between the two ends. CDR3 in amino acids: CASSPSRGTVTYEQYF. CDR3 nucleotide sequence: TGTGCCAGCAGCCCCAGTAGAGGTACGGTAACCTACGAGCAGTACTTC.

This clonotype was observed at least ten times. J is TRBJ1-3 and V is TRBV28, with D unresolved. Germline CDR1 reads MDHEN; CDR2 reads SYDVKM. With 3 bases removed from V and 1 base from J, the gap between germline ends came to 7 bases. The CDR3 sequence is 14 residues long. CDR3 residues: CASSFAGSGNTIYF. CDR3 sequence (DNA): TGTGCCAGCAGTTTCGCTGGATCTGGAAACACCATATATTTT.

As DNA, the CDR3 is TGCAGTGCTACTAGACAAGGAGTCTACGAGCAGTACTTC. Protein sequence: CSATRQGVYEQYF. This chain joins TRBV20-1 and TRBJ2-7; no firm D call. Per the germline V gene, CDR1 is DFQATT and CDR2 is SNEGSKA (reference sequence). The CDR3 has 13 residues. V lost 4 bases, J lost 3 bases, and 13 bases lay in between.

This clonotype was detected once. The chain employs TRBV20-1 and TRBJ2-6, with D perhaps matching TRBD2 (5 bases). The V end lost 3 bases, the J end lost 0 bases, and 15 bases lay between the germline ends. The CDR3 length is 17 residues. Germline V gives CDR1 DFQATT, CDR2 SNEGSKA (reference sequence). The DNA for the CDR3 is TGCAGTGCTAGGGAGCTAGTAGGACTCTCTGGGGCCAACGTCCTGACTTTC. Its translation is CSARELVGLSGANVLTF.

A few counts support this clonotype. The V and J genes are TRBV6-5 and TRBJ2-5; D ambiguous. Germline V gene data show CDR1 as MNHEY and CDR2 as SVGAGI. The V and J ends lost 8 bases and 5 bases respectively, with 12 bases between them. This CDR3 has 12 residues. CDR3: CASAAVGETQYF. CDR3 in DNA: TGTGCCAGCGCCGCGGTAGGGGAGACCCAGTACTTC.

J is TRBJ2-5 and V is TRBV7-2, with D tentatively TRBD1 (5 bases). V shed 5 bases and J shed 5 bases, with 15 bases lying between them. CDR1 SGHTA and CDR2 FQGNSA come from the germline V gene. CDR3 length: 14 amino acids. The CDR3 reads CASSPSLRVETQYF. CDR3 sequence (DNA): TGTGCCAGCAGCCCGTCCCTCAGGGTTGAGACCCAGTACTTC.